This T cell receptor (beta chain) appears in the sequencing data of a study of cytomegalovirus exposure and HLA in healthy donors. Points from the study as a whole: Most TCRs appeared rarely, but some public TCRs recurred in many donors. Later on, an analysis tied around 17,000 TCR beta sequences to HLA alleles at 0.05 false discovery rate. A later analysis linked a missense variant in DCLRE1C to the trimming of TCR beta V and J genes.

As concerns this clone: Its antigen is unidentified. The same CDR3 is also encoded by other DNA sequences in this sample.

The PCR was carried out with 60 Vbeta primers and 13 Jbeta primers. The table came from immunoSEQ multiplex PCR; TCRdb's copy has only in-frame clones and leaves some out. The data contain under 150,000 clones, 70% to 80% of them singletons. Healthy donors of bone marrow made up the group. Germline CDR1 GTSNPN, CDR2 SVGIG (reference sequence). There are 13 residues in the CDR3. V shed 0 bases and J shed 1 base, with 6 bases lying between them. The sample was PBMCs. The clonotype originates from a human donor in good health. The chain combines TRBV30 with TRBJ1-1; the D is unclear. CDR3 residues: CAWSVRWNTEAFF. CDR3 DNA: TGTGCCTGGAGTGTACGGTGGAACACTGAAGCTTTCTTT.